The 8 T cell receptor beta chains below all came from one sample that was sequenced in a study of blood T cell repertoires in COVID-19. Profiled with immunoSEQ multiplex PCR; TCRdb holds only in-frame clones, not every one. The sample consists of 30,000 to 40,000 clones, just over 85% of them appearing once. The specimen sequenced was peripheral blood. All receptors come from an elderly woman with active or convalescent COVID-19.

This chain links TRBV5-1 with TRBJ2-5, with 9 bases fitting TRBD2. V lost 0 bases and J lost 6; bases outside the gene matches: 9. Germline V gene lookup returns CDR1 SGHRS and CDR2 YFSETQ. The CDR3 loop spans 16 amino acids. The CDR3 bases are TGCGCCAGCAGCTTGGGAAGAGCGGGGGGCACGAAGACCCAGTACTTC. Translated, it gives CASSLGRAGGTKTQYF.

This clone is deemed medium-sized (0.01 to 0.1%). This chain uses TRBV4-3 with TRBJ2-2; tentatively, D is TRBD2 (6 bases). CDR1 is LGHNA and CDR2 is YSLEER in the germline V gene. The V end lost 4 bases, the J end lost 4 bases, and 13 bases lay between the germline ends. The CDR3 sequence is 15 residues long. The CDR3, as DNA: TGCGCCAGCAGCCTTGAGTGGAGGGCCACCGGGGAGCTGTTTTTT. Its translation is CASSLEWRATGELFF.

This clone was seen once. The chain joins TRBV5-4 to TRBJ2-1; 11 nucleotides align to TRBD1. CDR1 and CDR2 from the germline V gene are SGHNT and YYREEE (reference sequence). V shed 5 bases, J shed 0 bases, and the junction held 10 bases outside the gene matches. The CDR3 consists of 18 residues. CDR3 DNA sequence: TGTGCCAGCAGAGCCGGGACAGGGGGTGTCAGCTCCTACAATGAGCAGTTCTTC. This codes for CASRAGTGGVSSYNEQFF.

The chain couples TRBV10-1 to TRBJ1-4; TRBD1 matches 10 bases. Germline CDR1 is WNHNN and CDR2 is SYGVQD (reference sequence). J was trimmed by 6 bases and V by 2 bases; bases with no gene match: 6. This CDR3 comprises 16 residues. The CDR3 loop is CASSEAGQGVDEKLFF. The CDR3 DNA is TGCGCCAGCAGTGAGGCAGGACAGGGGGTTGATGAAAAACTGTTTTTT.

The V and J genes are TRBV28 and TRBJ1-5; 8 bases are shared with TRBD1. Germline V lookup: CDR1 MDHEN, CDR2 SYDVKM. The CDR3 covers 22 residues. With 5 bases clipped from V and 0 bases from J, the junction kept 24 bases outside the gene matches. CDR3 region: CASSPTSNRRDRSHYSNQPQHF. CDR3 bases: TGTGCCAGCAGTCCCACGTCAAATCGCCGGGACAGGAGCCATTATAGCAATCAGCCCCAGCATTTT.

This clone was picked up one time. The rearrangement links TRBV9 to TRBJ2-2; 10 positions agree with TRBD1. The trim removed 4 bases at V and 3 bases at J, leaving 3 bases unmatched. There are 15 residues in the CDR3. Germline lookup yields CDR1 SGDLS and CDR2 YYNGEE. The CDR3: CASSIGTGDTGELFF. In DNA form, the CDR3 reads TGTGCCAGCAGCATCGGGACAGGGGACACCGGGGAGCTGTTTTTT.

The chain carries TRBV4-2 and TRBJ2-2; D unclear. CDR3 length equals 13 residues. Trimming stripped 4 bases from V and 11 bases from J, with 14 bases between. Per the germline V gene, CDR1 is LGHNA and CDR2 is YNFKEQ. The CDR3 loop reads CASSPPSRSELFF. The CDR3 coding sequence is TGTGCCAGCAGCCCCCCAAGCAGGTCTGAGCTGTTTTTT.

This sequence joins TRBV6-5 and TRBJ1-5; the D is unclear. The V gene lost 6 bases and the J gene lost 0 bases, with 12 bases spanning the gap. The CDR3 has 15 amino acids. Germline V gene lookup returns CDR1 MNHEY and CDR2 SVGAGI. CDR3 amino acids: CASSRPGDSNQPQHF. In DNA, the CDR3 is TGTGCCAGCAGCAGGCCAGGTGATAGCAATCAGCCCCAGCATTTT.